Listed below are T cell receptor beta chains from one sample, sequenced in a study of CD8 T cells in ankylosing spondylitis. One entry per CDR3 protein, called by TCRdb with MiXCR from the 5' RACE reads. Of 300,000 to 400,000 distinct CDR3 sequences detected, 20% to 25% appear once; the ten largest clones hold roughly a sixth. The sequencing sample was made of blood, either unsorted or a sorted T cell fraction (not recorded which). Every receptor here comes from a male donor with ankylosing spondylitis. CDR3s include the opening cysteine and the closing phenylalanine or tryptophan. D genes are given only for firm matches. For some rows the clone size is stated as once, few or many, or as a class when expanded; others skip it.

TRBV30,TRBJ1-1,once,TRBD1,14,TGTGCCTGGAGCCGGGACAGGGGGCACACTGAAGCTTTCTTT,CAWSRDRGHTEAFF
TRBV25-1,TRBJ2-3,-,-,16,TGTGCCAGCAGTGAATTGGGCAGCGCTAGACCAGATACGCAGTATTTT,CASSELGSARPDTQYF
TRBV7-6,TRBJ2-1,many,TRBD1,15,TGTGCCAGCAGCATAACAGGGGGCCCCTTTAATGAGCAGTTCTTC,CASSITGGPFNEQFF
TRBV11-3,TRBJ1-1,many,-,14,TGTGCCAGCAGCCCCGGCCCGGCGAACACTGAAGCTTTCTTT,CASSPGPANTEAFF
TRBV19,TRBJ2-3,few,TRBD2,17,TGTGCCAGTAGTATAGATCTGGCCGGGACTAGACTAGATACGCAGTATTTT,CASSIDLAGTRLDTQYF
TRBV3-1,TRBJ2-7,-,-,17,TGTGCCAGCAGCCAAGATCTGACGGGGGCTCACCCCTACGAGCAGTACTTC,CASSQDLTGAHPYEQYF
TRBV12-3/TRBV12-4,TRBJ2-7,-,-,13,TGTGCCAGCAGTTTGATTGCCTTAGTCGAGCAGTACTTC,CASSLIALVEQYF
TRBV11-2,TRBJ2-3,-,TRBD2,14,TGTGCCAGTCAAAAGCGGGAAGGGGAAGATACGCAGTATTTT,CASQKREGEDTQYF
TRBV4-2,TRBJ2-7,-,-,16,TGTGCCAGCAGCCAAGTGCTCCCAGGGGCCGGAGACGAGCAGTACTTC,CASSQVLPGAGDEQYF
TRBV6-1,TRBJ1-6,-,-,13,TGTGCCAGCTCCTTCTCAGCTAATTCACCCCTCCACTTT,CASSFSANSPLHF
TRBV5-4,TRBJ2-7,-,-,16,TGTGCCAGCAGCCCGGAGGTAGCGACAAGCTCCTACGAGCAGTACTTC,CASSPEVATSSYEQYF
TRBV11-1,TRBJ2-1,-,TRBD2,16,TGTGCCAGCAGCCCTCGGGGTAGCGGGAGTGGCGATGAGCAGTTCTTC,CASSPRGSGSGDEQFF
TRBV6-5,TRBJ2-7,few,-,13,TGTGCCAGCAGATTACAGGGAGCATTCGAGCAGTACTTC,CASRLQGAFEQYF
TRBV10-3,TRBJ2-1,few,TRBD1,14,TGTGCCATCAGCCGGGGACAGGGGATGAATGAGCAGTTCTTC,CAISRGQGMNEQFF
TRBV15,TRBJ1-6,few,-,12,TGTGCCACCAGCAGAGATAATTCACCCCTCCACTTT,CATSRDNSPLHF
TRBV20-1,TRBJ2-2,-,TRBD1,15,TGCAGTGCTAGGCCGACAGGGAGAAGCACCGGGGAGCTGTTTTTT,CSARPTGRSTGELFF
TRBV5-1,TRBJ1-5,few,-,13,TGCGCCAGCAGCTCTACATTCAATCAGCCCCAGCATTTT,CASSSTFNQPQHF
TRBV5-1,TRBJ2-3,-,-,15,TGCGCCAGCAGCCCCTTGGGGCTATACGGGGATACGCAGTATTTT,CASSPLGLYGDTQYF
TRBV4-2,TRBJ1-2,few,TRBD1,14,TGTGCCAGCAGCCAAGGAGACAGGGACTATGGCTACACCTTC,CASSQGDRDYGYTF
TRBV12-3/TRBV12-4,TRBJ2-1,few,TRBD2,13,TGTGCCAGCAGTTATCCTGGGACTAGCGGCATGTTCTTC,CASSYPGTSGMFF
TRBV5-1,TRBJ2-1,-,TRBD1,16,TGCGCCAGCAGCTTGGGACAGGGGGGTGCCTACAATGAGCAGTTCTTC,CASSLGQGGAYNEQFF
TRBV7-6,TRBJ2-2,few,-,14,TGTGCCAGCAGCTTAGTAACACCCACCGGGGAGCTGTTTTTT,CASSLVTPTGELFF
TRBV29-1,TRBJ2-3,-,TRBD2,13,TGCAGCGTTTTAGCGGGAGTTGCAGATACGCAGTATTTT,CSVLAGVADTQYF
TRBV20-1,TRBJ1-5,-,TRBD1,14,TGCAGTGCAAGCCCGGGACAGGCTAGTCAGCCCCAGCATTTT,CSASPGQASQPQHF
TRBV5-1,TRBJ2-7,many,-,16,TGCGCCAGCAGCAGTTCTCGGACGTACTCCCTCTCCGAGCAGTACTTC,CASSSSRTYSLSEQYF